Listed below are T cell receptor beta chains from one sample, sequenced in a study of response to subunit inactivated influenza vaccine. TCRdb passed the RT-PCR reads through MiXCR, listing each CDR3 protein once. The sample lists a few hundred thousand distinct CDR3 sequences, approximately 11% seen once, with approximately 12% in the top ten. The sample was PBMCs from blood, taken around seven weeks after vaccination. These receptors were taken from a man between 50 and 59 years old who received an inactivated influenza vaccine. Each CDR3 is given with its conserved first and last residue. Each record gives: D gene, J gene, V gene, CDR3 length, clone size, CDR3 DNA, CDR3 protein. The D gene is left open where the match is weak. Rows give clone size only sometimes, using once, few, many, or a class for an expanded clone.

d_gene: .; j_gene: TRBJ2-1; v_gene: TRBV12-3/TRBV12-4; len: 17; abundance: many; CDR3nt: TGTGCCAGCAGATCAAGGCCCAGGGGCAGCTCCTACAATGAGCAGTTCTTC; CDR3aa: CASRSRPRGSSYNEQFF
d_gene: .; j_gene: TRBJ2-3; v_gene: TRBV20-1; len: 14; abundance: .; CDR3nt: TGCAGTGCTAGTGGGAGGCTGAGCACAGATACGCAGTATTTT; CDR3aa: CSASGRLSTDTQYF
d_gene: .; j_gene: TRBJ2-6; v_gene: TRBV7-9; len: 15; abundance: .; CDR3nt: TGTGCCAGCAGCTTAGTGACACTTGGGGCCAACGTCCTGACTTTC; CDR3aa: CASSLVTLGANVLTF
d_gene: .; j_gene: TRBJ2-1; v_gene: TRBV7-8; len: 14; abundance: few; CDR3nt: TGTGCCAGCAGCTTAGTCGTAGTCTCCAATGAGCAGTTCTTC; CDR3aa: CASSLVVVSNEQFF
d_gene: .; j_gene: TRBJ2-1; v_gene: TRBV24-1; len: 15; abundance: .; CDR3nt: TGTGCCACCAGTGATGCAGCGGGCCTCTACAATGAGCAGTTCTTC; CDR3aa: CATSDAAGLYNEQFF
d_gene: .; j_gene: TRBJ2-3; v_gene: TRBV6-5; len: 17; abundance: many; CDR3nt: TGTGCCAGCAGTTCCTGGCCCCCCACAGCTAGCACAGATACGCAGTATTTT; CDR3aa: CASSSWPPTASTDTQYF
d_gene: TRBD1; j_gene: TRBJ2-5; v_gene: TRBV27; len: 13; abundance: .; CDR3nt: TGTGCCAGCAGGTCGACAGGGGCCGAGACCCAGTACTTC; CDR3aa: CASRSTGAETQYF
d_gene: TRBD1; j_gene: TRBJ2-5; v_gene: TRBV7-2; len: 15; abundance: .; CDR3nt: TGTGCCAGCAGCAGGACAGGGGGCAGGCAAGAGACCCAGTACTTC; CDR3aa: CASSRTGGRQETQYF
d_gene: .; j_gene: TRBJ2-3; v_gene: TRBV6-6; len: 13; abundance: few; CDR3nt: TGTGCCACCTTAGCGGTGACGACAGATACGCAGTATTTT; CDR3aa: CATLAVTTDTQYF
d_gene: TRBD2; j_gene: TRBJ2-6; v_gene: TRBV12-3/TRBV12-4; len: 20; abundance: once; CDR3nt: TGTGCCAGCAGTTTTGTCTCTCGGGGACTATCATTCTCTGGGGCCAACGTCCTGACTTTC; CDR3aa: CASSFVSRGLSFSGANVLTF
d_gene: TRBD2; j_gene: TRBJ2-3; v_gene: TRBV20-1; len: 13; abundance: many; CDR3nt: TGCAGTGCTAGTCCACTAGCGTCAGATACGCAGTATTTT; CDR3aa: CSASPLASDTQYF
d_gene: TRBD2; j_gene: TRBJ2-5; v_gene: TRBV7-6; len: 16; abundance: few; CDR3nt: TGTGCCAGCAACCTGGGACTAGCGGGGGAGAGGGAGACCCAGTACTTC; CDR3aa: CASNLGLAGERETQYF
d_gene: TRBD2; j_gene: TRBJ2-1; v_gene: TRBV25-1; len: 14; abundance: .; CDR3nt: TGTGCCAGCAGTGAAAGGACTAGCGTCGGTGAGCAGTTCTTC; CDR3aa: CASSERTSVGEQFF
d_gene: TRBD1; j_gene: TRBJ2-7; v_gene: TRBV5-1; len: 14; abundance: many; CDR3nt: TGCGCCAGCAGCTCGGAAAGGGACAGCTACGAGCAGTACTTC; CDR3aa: CASSSERDSYEQYF
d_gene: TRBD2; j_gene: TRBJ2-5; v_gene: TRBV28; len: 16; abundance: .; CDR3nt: TGTGCCAGCAGTCTCCTTAGACTAGCGGGGGGGGAGACCCAGTACTTC; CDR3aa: CASSLLRLAGGETQYF
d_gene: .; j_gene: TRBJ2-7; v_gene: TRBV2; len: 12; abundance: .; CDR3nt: TGTGCCAGCAATGGGATCTCCTACGAGCAGTACTTC; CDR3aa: CASNGISYEQYF
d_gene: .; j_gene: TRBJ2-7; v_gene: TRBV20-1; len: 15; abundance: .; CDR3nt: TGCTGTGCTAGAGATCCAGGCCTAGCGCCGTACGAGCAGTACTTC; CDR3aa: CCARDPGLAPYEQYF
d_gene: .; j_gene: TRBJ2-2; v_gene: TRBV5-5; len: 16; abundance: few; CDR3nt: TGTGCCAGCAGCTTCATTGGCCAGGGGGGTGTCGGGGAGCTGTTTTTT; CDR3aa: CASSFIGQGGVGELFF
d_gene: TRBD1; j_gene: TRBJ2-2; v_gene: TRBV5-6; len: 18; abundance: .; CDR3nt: TGTGCCAGCAGCGCAGTACCCTCCGGGACAGGTTACACCGGGGAGCTGTTTTTT; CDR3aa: CASSAVPSGTGYTGELFF
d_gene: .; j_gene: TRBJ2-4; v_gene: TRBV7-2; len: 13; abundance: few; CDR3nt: TGTGCCAGCAGCTCGCCCGCATTACTAATTCAGTACTTC; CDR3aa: CASSSPALLIQYF
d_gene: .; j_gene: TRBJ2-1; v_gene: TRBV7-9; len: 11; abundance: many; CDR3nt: TGTGCCAGCAGCCCCGGGACTCGTCAGTTCTTC; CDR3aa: CASSPGTRQFF
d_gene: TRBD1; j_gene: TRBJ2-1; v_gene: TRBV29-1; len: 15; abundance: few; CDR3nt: TGCAGCGTTGAAGAATGGTACAGGGGGCGGTATGAGCAGTTCTTC; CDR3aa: CSVEEWYRGRYEQFF
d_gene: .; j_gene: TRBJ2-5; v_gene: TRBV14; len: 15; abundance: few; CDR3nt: TGTGCCAGCAGGCCCTTTCAGGGGCCAAAAGAGACCCAGTACTTC; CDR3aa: CASRPFQGPKETQYF
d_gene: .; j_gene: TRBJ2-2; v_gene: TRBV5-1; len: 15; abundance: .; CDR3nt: TGCGCCAGCAGCTTGTACCAGGGTGGGACCGGGGAGCTGTTTTTT; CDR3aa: CASSLYQGGTGELFF
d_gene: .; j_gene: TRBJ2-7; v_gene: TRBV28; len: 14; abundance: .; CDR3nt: TGTGCCAGCAGTTTCTTAAGTGGATCAAGCGAGCAGTACTTC; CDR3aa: CASSFLSGSSEQYF
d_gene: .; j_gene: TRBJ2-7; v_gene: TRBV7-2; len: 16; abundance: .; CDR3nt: TGTGCCAGCAGCCCGAGGTCAGGGGTAGAAGACTACGAGCAGTACTTC; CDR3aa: CASSPRSGVEDYEQYF
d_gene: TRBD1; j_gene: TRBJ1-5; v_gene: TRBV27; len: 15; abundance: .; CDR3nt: TGTGCCAGCAGTCAGGGGACAGGGGCCAATCAGCCCCAGCATTTT; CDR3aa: CASSQGTGANQPQHF
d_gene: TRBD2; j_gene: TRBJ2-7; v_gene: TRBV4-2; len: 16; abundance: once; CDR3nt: TGTGCCAGCAGCCTTTCCCTAGCGGGAGGGTCCTACGAGCAGTACTTC; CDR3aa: CASSLSLAGGSYEQYF
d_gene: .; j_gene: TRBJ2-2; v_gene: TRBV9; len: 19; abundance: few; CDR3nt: TGTGCCAGCAGCGTAGCCGAGACAGTGCCACAATCCCTTACCGGGGAGCTGTTTTTT; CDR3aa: CASSVAETVPQSLTGELFF
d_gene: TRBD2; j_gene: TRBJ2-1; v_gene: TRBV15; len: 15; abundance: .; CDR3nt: TGTGCCACCAGCAGAGATGGACTAGCGGGGAATGAGCAGTTCTTC; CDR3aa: CATSRDGLAGNEQFF
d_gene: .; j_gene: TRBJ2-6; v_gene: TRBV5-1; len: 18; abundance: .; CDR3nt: TGCGCCAGCAGCTTGGATCCGAGGGGTATGATCGGGGCCAACGTCCTGACTTTC; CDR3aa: CASSLDPRGMIGANVLTF
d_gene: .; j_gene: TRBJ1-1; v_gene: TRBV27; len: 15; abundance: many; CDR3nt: TGTGCCAGCAGTTTCCGGGGATTAGGATGGGATGAAGCTTTCTTT; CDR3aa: CASSFRGLGWDEAFF
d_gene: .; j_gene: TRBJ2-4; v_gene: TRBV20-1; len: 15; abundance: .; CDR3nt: TGCAGTGCTAGCATCCTAGGGGGGGGAAAGGACATTCAGTACTTC; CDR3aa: CSASILGGGKDIQYF
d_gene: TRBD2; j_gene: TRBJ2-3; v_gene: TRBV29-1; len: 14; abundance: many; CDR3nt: TGCAGCGTTGAAATAACTAGCGGGAGGGATACGCAGTATTTT; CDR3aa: CSVEITSGRDTQYF
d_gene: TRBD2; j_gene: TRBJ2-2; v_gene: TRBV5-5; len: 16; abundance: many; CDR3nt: TGTGCCAGCAGCCCCCGACAAGCGGGAAGTACCGGGGAGCTGTTTTTT; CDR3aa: CASSPRQAGSTGELFF
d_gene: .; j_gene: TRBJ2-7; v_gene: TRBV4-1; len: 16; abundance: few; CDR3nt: TGCGCCAGCAGCCAAGAACGGTCAGGGAATTCCTACGAGCAGTACTTC; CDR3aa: CASSQERSGNSYEQYF
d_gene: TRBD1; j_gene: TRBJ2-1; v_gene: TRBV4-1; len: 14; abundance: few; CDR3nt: TGCGCCAGCAGCTTAACAGGGGCCCACAATGAGCAGTTCTTC; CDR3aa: CASSLTGAHNEQFF
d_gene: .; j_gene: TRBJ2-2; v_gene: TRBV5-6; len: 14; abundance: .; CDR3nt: TGTGCCAGCAGCCCTGACTTGAAAACCGGGGAGCTGTTTTTT; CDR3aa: CASSPDLKTGELFF
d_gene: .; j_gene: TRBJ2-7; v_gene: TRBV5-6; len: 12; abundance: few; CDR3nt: TGTGCCAGCAGCTTGGATGACTCCGAGCAGTACTTC; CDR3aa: CASSLDDSEQYF
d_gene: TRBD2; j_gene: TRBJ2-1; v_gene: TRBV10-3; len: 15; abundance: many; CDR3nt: TGTGCCATCAGTGAGAGGCTAGCGGGTAGCAATGAGCAGTTCTTC; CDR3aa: CAISERLAGSNEQFF
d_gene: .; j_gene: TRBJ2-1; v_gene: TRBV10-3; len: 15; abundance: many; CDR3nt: TGTGCCATCAGTGAGACCCAACTAGTAGCCAATGAGCAGTTCTTC; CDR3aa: CAISETQLVANEQFF
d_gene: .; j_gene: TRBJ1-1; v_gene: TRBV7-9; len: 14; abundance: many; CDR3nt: TGTGCCAGCAGCGAAAAAAGTGGGAGCACTGAAGCTTTCTTT; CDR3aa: CASSEKSGSTEAFF
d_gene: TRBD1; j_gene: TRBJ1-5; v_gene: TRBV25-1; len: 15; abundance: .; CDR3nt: TGTGCCAGCAGTGCACCGGGACAGGGGCATCAGCCCCAGCATTTT; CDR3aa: CASSAPGQGHQPQHF
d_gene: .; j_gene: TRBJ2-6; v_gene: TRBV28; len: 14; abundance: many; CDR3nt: TGTGCCAGCAGTTCTACCGGGACCGCATCCGTCCTGACTTTC; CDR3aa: CASSSTGTASVLTF
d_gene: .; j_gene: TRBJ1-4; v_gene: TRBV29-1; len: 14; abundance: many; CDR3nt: TGCAGCAATAACCTGGGGGGCGCGGAAGAAAAACTGTTTTTT; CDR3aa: CSNNLGGAEEKLFF
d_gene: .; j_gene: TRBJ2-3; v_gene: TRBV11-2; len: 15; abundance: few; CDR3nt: TGTGCCAGCAGCTGGGTTGTGGGGGCGGGAAATACGCAGTATTTT; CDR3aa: CASSWVVGAGNTQYF
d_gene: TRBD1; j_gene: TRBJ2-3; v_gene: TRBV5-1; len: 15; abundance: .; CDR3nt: TGCGCCAGCAGACAACGACAGGGAGCGACAGATACGCAGTATTTT; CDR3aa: CASRQRQGATDTQYF
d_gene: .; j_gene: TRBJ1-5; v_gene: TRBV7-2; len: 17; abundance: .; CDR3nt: TGTGCCAGCAGCTTCGGGCAGGGCGGTATTATTGGTCAGCCCCAGCATTTT; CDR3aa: CASSFGQGGIIGQPQHF
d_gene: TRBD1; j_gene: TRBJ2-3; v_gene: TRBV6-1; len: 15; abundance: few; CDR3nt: TGTGCCAGCAGCGATGGGACAGGGGTTACAGATACGCAGTATTTT; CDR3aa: CASSDGTGVTDTQYF
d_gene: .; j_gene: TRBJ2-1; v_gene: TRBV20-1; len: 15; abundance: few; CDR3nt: TGCAGTGCTAGAGTGGCAGCGGACAAATACAATGAGCAGTTCTTC; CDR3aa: CSARVAADKYNEQFF
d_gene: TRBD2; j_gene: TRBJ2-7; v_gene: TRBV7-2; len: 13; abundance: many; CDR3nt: TGTGCCAGCAGCTCCGGGAGGGGCTACGAGCAGTACTTC; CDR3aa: CASSSGRGYEQYF